This entry lists 26 T cell receptor beta chains sequenced from one sample in a study of shared clonotypes between healthy human individuals (TCRdb year 2020). The library was prepared using the immunoSEQ multiplex PCR assay. Held by TCRdb, this immuneACCESS table contains in-frame sequences only and omits some clones. Under half of the omission traces to an unresolved V gene where checked; the cause of the rest is unknown. A total of 600,000 or so clones appear in this sample, nearly 98% of them only once. Together, the top ten hold 0.3% of the sample. CD8 naive samples were CD45RO-negative cells positively selected for CCR7, giving a CD45RA+CCR7+ population that excluded TemRA cells. The material sequenced was naive CD8+ T cells sorted from blood. The label giving this sample's cell subset or site can be read as: CD45RA+CCR7+. Receptor source: a man in his thirties or forties in good health.

This chain's CDR3 is CASSGTGRGYEQYF. Written as DNA, the CDR3 is TGTGCCAGCAGTGGAACCGGCAGGGGCTACGAGCAGTACTTC. The V and J genes are TRBV6-1 and TRBJ2-7; D may be TRBD1 (6 bases). The V end lost 4 bases, the J end lost 3 bases, and 13 bases lay between the germline ends. The CDR3 extends over 14 amino acids. Per the germline V gene, CDR1 is MNHNS and CDR2 is SASEGT.

The V call is TRBV2, the J call TRBJ2-7; unclear D gene. Germline V gene sequence: CDR1 SNHLY, CDR2 FYNNEI. The CDR3 consists of 16 residues. The V end lost 3 bases, the J end lost 4 bases, and 19 bases lay between the germline ends. CDR3 amino acids: CASSDAEALNPYEQYF. The CDR3, as DNA: TGTGCCAGCAGTGATGCAGAGGCGCTAAACCCTTACGAGCAGTACTTC.

This clone has only one observation. This chain connects TRBV14 to TRBJ2-2, with 7 bases fitting TRBD1. The V gene's germline CDR1 is SGHDN and CDR2 FVKESK. The trim removed 4 bases at V and 6 bases at J, leaving 8 bases unmatched. The CDR3 has 15 residues. CDR3: CASSPRDSGSGELFF. CDR3 DNA sequence: TGTGCCAGCAGCCCTCGGGACAGCGGTTCCGGGGAGCTGTTTTTT.

The chain links TRBV6-6 to TRBJ2-7; D is perhaps TRBD2 (7 bases). The V gene lost 10 bases and the J gene lost 2 bases, with 12 bases spanning the gap. This CDR3 comprises 12 residues. In germline, CDR1 is MNHNY, CDR2 SVGAGI (reference sequence). The CDR3 region is CATGGTTYEQYF. The CDR3 bases are TGTGCCACCGGGGGGACAACCTACGAGCAGTACTTC.

The genes are TRBV9 and TRBJ2-7; weak D call: TRBD2 (5 bases). Trimming left V 4 bases short and J 0 bases short, with 14 bases between. Germline lookup yields CDR1 SGDLS and CDR2 YYNGEE. This CDR3 is built from 15 residues. CDR3 sequence (DNA): TGTGCCAGCAGCCGTTCGGACTTCGACTCCTACGAGCAGTACTTC. Protein sequence: CASSRSDFDSYEQYF.

CDR3 coding DNA: TGTGCCAGCAGCCCTCTCTCTCAGGACTATAATGAGCAGTTCTTC. This codes for CASSPLSQDYNEQFF. The chain uses TRBV11-2 and TRBJ2-1, with TRBD2 as a possible D gene (6 bases). There are 15 residues in the CDR3. Trimming pared 5 bases from V and 7 bases from J, leaving 18 bases between. Germline V gene data show CDR1 as SGHAT and CDR2 as FQNNGV.

This rearrangement joins TRBV4-1 to TRBJ1-4; D may be TRBD1 (5 bases). CDR3 size: 15 residues. V was pared by 2 bases and J by 4 bases, with 11 bases between. The germline CDR1 and CDR2 sequences are MGHRA and YSYEKL. CDR3 amino acids: CASSQWGSYNEKLFF. DNA for the CDR3: TGCGCCAGCAGCCAATGGGGCAGCTATAATGAAAAACTGTTTTTT.

J is TRBJ2-7 and V is TRBV5-5; perhaps TRBD2 as D (6 bases). CDR1 SGHKS and CDR2 YYEKEE come from the germline V gene (reference sequence). The CDR3 is made up of 15 amino acids. V was trimmed by 0 bases and J by 2 bases, leaving 12 bases between them. The CDR3 loop is CASSLGLALTYEQYF. CDR3 coding DNA: TGTGCCAGCAGCTTGGGTCTAGCGCTAACCTACGAGCAGTACTTC. The full variable domain, with the rest looked up from reference TRBV5-5 and TRBJ2-7, is DAGVTQSPTHLIKTRGQQVTLRCSPISGHKSVSWYQQVLGQGPQFIFQYYEKEERGRGNFPDRFSARQFPNYSSELNVNALLLGDSALYLCASSLGLALTYEQYFGPGTRLTVT.

V gene TRBV4-3 combines with J gene TRBJ2-7, with D possibly TRBD2 on 6 matching bases. CDR3 length equals 14 residues. Trimming took 1 base from V and 1 from J, leaving 8 bases between them. CDR1 and CDR2 (germline): LGHNA, YSLEER. The CDR3 is CASSQGTKSYEQYF. In nucleotides, the CDR3 is TGCGCCAGCAGCCAAGGGACTAAGTCCTACGAGCAGTACTTC.

The chain employs TRBV5-1 and TRBJ2-5; 10 bases are shared with TRBD2. CDR1 is SGHRS, CDR2 YFSETQ, per germline. The CDR3 consists of 16 residues. V was pared by 2 bases and J by 4 bases, with 8 bases of the junction left unmatched. This CDR3 is CASSFSLAGDLETQYF. The CDR3 nucleotides are TGCGCCAGCAGCTTCTCTCTAGCGGGAGATCTAGAGACCCAGTACTTC.

The gene calls are TRBV10-3 and TRBJ2-3; D is ambiguous. Germline V gene lookup returns CDR1 ENHRY and CDR2 SYGVKD. The V gene lost 6 bases and the J gene lost 6 bases, with 7 bases spanning the gap. The CDR3 runs to 11 residues. In nucleotides, the CDR3 is TGTGCCATCAGGGCCGCTGATACGCAGTATTTT. Its translation: CAIRAADTQYF.

The V call is TRBV7-9, the J call TRBJ2-7; the match to TRBD2 covers 8 bases. CDR3 length: 16 amino acids. V was clipped by 4 bases and J by 1 base; unmatched bases: 9. Germline CDR1 SEHNR, CDR2 FQNEAQ (reference sequence). CDR3 nucleotide sequence: TGTGCCAGCAGCTCCGGCTTAGCGGGATTTTCCTACGAGCAGTACTTC. The encoded protein is CASSSGLAGFSYEQYF.

The chain carries TRBV5-4 and TRBJ1-1; perhaps TRBD1 as D (6 bases). CDR1 and CDR2 (germline): SGHNT, YYREEE (reference sequence). V was trimmed by 0 bases and J by 3 bases, leaving 12 bases between them. The CDR3 is 15 residues long. The CDR3, as DNA: TGTGCCAGCAGCTTGGTTACGGGGGCCCACACTGAAGCTTTCTTT. Translating it yields CASSLVTGAHTEAFF.

J is TRBJ2-5 and V is TRBV14; D is possibly TRBD1 (6 bases). V dropped 6 bases and J dropped 3 bases, with 11 bases sitting between them. The CDR3 spans 13 residues. Germline V gene data show CDR1 as SGHDN and CDR2 as FVKESK. CDR3: CASSLKGEETQYF. CDR3 nucleotide sequence: TGTGCCAGCAGTCTGAAGGGGGAAGAGACCCAGTACTTC.

The rearrangement uses TRBV14 and TRBJ2-4; D may correspond to TRBD1 or TRBD2 (6 bases each). In germline, CDR1 is SGHDN, CDR2 FVKESK. The V and J ends lost 0 bases and 0 bases respectively, with 15 bases between them. The CDR3 is made up of 18 amino acids. The CDR3 sequence: CASSQDLLGGTAKNIQYF. CDR3 sequence (DNA): TGTGCCAGCAGCCAAGATCTGCTAGGGGGGACAGCCAAAAACATTCAGTACTTC.

The rearrangement uses TRBV5-6 and TRBJ2-2; TRBD2 aligns across 9 bases. Trimming took 3 bases from V and 5 from J; bases not matched to a gene: 8. CDR3 length equals 16 residues. Germline CDR1 and CDR2: SGHDT and YYEEEE. The CDR3 loop is CASSSSGRFGTGELFF. The CDR3 DNA reads TGTGCCAGCAGCTCAAGCGGGAGGTTCGGTACCGGGGAGCTGTTTTTT.

This clone has a single count. The chain is built from TRBV7-9 and TRBJ2-1; the D gene is possibly TRBD2 (6 bases). Trimming removed 6 bases from V and 5 bases from J, with 20 bases in between. The CDR3 is made up of 16 amino acids. Germline CDR1 and CDR2: SEHNR and FQNEAQ (reference sequence). The CDR3, as DNA: TGTGCCAGCAGTTTCTCAGGAGGGCCTTCCGACAATGAGCAGTTCTTC. Residues: CASSFSGGPSDNEQFF.

V usage is TRBV11-2 and J usage is TRBJ2-3; unclear D gene. With 2 bases removed from V and 1 base from J, the gap between germline ends came to 13 bases. The CDR3 runs to 16 residues. Germline lookup yields CDR1 SGHAT and CDR2 FQNNGV. The CDR3 region is CASSLYSRGGTDTQYF. CDR3 bases: TGTGCCAGCAGCTTATATAGCCGTGGAGGCACAGATACGCAGTATTTT.

The V and J genes are TRBV4-2 and TRBJ1-2; tentative D call: TRBD1 (6 bases). CDR1 and CDR2 from the germline V gene are LGHNA and YNFKEQ. This CDR3 contains 16 residues. Trimming cost V 2 bases and J 7 bases, with 20 bases left between them. CDR3 sequence: CASSQRTVKEDGGYTF. The DNA of the CDR3 is TGTGCCAGCAGCCAAAGGACAGTCAAGGAGGATGGTGGCTACACCTTC.

V and J are TRBV5-1 and TRBJ2-7; 11 positions match TRBD1. This CDR3 is built from 15 residues. After removal of 3 bases from V and 3 bases from J, the junction contained 5 bases not matched to a gene. Germline CDR1 SGHRS, CDR2 YFSETQ. CDR3 residues: CASSSPDRGLYEQYF. The CDR3 DNA is TGCGCCAGCAGCTCCCCGGACAGGGGGCTCTACGAGCAGTACTTC.

The J gene is TRBJ2-3, the V gene TRBV18; D is uncertain. V lost 3 bases and J 4 bases, leaving 14 bases between the germline ends. The CDR3 is 15 amino acids. CDR1 is KGHSH, CDR2 LQKENI, per germline. DNA of the CDR3: TGTGCCAGCTCACCGCGACCGGTTGGCCCAGATACGCAGTATTTT. Amino acids: CASSPRPVGPDTQYF. Looking up the rest from reference TRBV18 and TRBJ2-3 gives the full variable domain: NAGVMQNPRHLVRRRGQEARLRCSPMKGHSHVYWYRQLPEEGLKFMVYLQKENIIDESGMPKERFSAEFPKEGPSILRIQQVVRGDSAAYFCASSPRPVGPDTQYFGPGTRLTVL.

This rearrangement joins TRBV30 to TRBJ2-3, with a weak D call TRBD2 (6 bases). This CDR3 has 15 amino acids. V lost 5 bases and J 2 bases, leaving 17 bases between the germline ends. Germline V gene sequence: CDR1 GTSNPN, CDR2 SVGIG (reference sequence). CDR3 sequence (DNA): TGTGCCTGGGAGTCCCTAAGCGGGTACACAGATACGCAGTATTTT. It yields the protein CAWESLSGYTDTQYF.

The chain carries TRBV4-1 and TRBJ2-7; no clear D. Germline lookup yields CDR1 MGHRA and CDR2 YSYEKL. Deletions cut 3 bases from V and 4 bases from J, with 10 bases between. The CDR3 covers 13 residues. The CDR3 DNA is TGCGCCAGCAGCCAGGCAGGTGAATACGAGCAGTACTTC. The encoded protein is CASSQAGEYEQYF.

The chain has TRBV5-4 and TRBJ1-4; D is unclear. CDR1 and CDR2 (germline): SGHNT, YYREEE (reference sequence). The CDR3 extends over 11 amino acids. V lost 4 bases to trimming and J lost 6 bases, with 4 bases between them. DNA for the CDR3: TGTGCCAGCAGCCACGATGAAAAACTGTTTTTT. Its protein product is CASSHDEKLFF.

J is TRBJ2-6 and V is TRBV7-9, with unresolved D. The V gene lost 8 bases and the J gene lost 0 bases, with 8 bases spanning the gap. There are 14 residues in the CDR3. Germline V lookup: CDR1 SEHNR, CDR2 FQNEAQ (reference sequence). Here the CDR3 reads CASGEDSGANVLTF. CDR3 nucleotides: TGTGCCAGCGGTGAGGACTCTGGGGCCAACGTCCTGACTTTC.

This sequence joins TRBV28 and TRBJ2-5; a possible D gene is TRBD1 (6 bases). This CDR3 has 17 amino acids. Trimming took off 6 bases at V and 5 bases at J, with 25 bases between the two ends. Germline CDR1 and CDR2: MDHEN and SYDVKM. CDR3: CASSLDLRDIKRETQYF. In DNA, the CDR3 is TGTGCCAGCAGCCTCGACCTCCGGGACATCAAGAGGGAGACCCAGTACTTC.